The next 5 T cell receptor beta chains were all read from a single sample in a study of T cell responses to AZD1222 COVID-19 vaccine. Assay: immunoSEQ multiplex PCR; the TCRdb copy retains only in-frame clones and omits some. This sample has roughly 200,000 clones, with approximately 86% found just once. Here the sequenced sample was peripheral blood, taken on day 0 of AZD1222 vaccination. Every receptor here comes from an adult in good health.

The J gene is TRBJ2-7, the V gene TRBV29-1; TRBD2 is a possible D gene (6 bases). V shed 4 bases and J shed 1 base, with 8 bases lying between them. CDR1 and CDR2 from the germline V gene are SQVTM and ANQGSEA. The CDR3 has 12 amino acids. Here the CDR3 DNA reads TGCAGCGTTGGAGCGGGTTCCTACGAGCAGTACTTC. Its protein is CSVGAGSYEQYF.

The V call is TRBV7-3, the J call TRBJ2-2; 7 bases line up with TRBD1. Germline V gene data show CDR1 as SGHTA and CDR2 as FQGTGA. J was trimmed by 6 bases and V by 5 bases; bases with no gene match: 9. The CDR3 is 15 residues long. This chain's CDR3 is CASSDHTGVAGELFF. The CDR3 bases are TGTGCCAGCAGCGACCATACAGGGGTAGCCGGGGAGCTGTTTTTT.

In its sample, this clone was seen once. J is TRBJ2-2 and V is TRBV11-2; a weak D match, TRBD2 (5 bases). V was trimmed by 1 base and J by 3 bases, leaving 6 bases between them. Germline CDR1 SGHAT, CDR2 FQNNGV. The CDR3 extends over 14 amino acids. The CDR3 here is CASSLGGYTGELFF. In DNA, the CDR3 is TGTGCCAGCAGCTTAGGAGGGTACACCGGGGAGCTGTTTTTT.

V usage is TRBV5-5 and J usage is TRBJ2-2; 10 positions match TRBD1. CDR1 and CDR2 from the germline V gene are SGHKS and YYEKEE (reference sequence). Trimming at V came to 1 base and at J to 6 bases, leaving 6 bases not matched to a gene. The CDR3 spans 16 residues. CDR3 residues: CASSLSGTGAPGELFF. The CDR3 DNA reads TGTGCCAGCAGCTTGTCCGGGACAGGGGCTCCCGGGGAGCTGTTTTTT. The full variable domain, in which reference TRBV5-5 and TRBJ2-2 provide the parts outside the CDR3, is DAGVTQSPTHLIKTRGQQVTLRCSPISGHKSVSWYQQVLGQGPQFIFQYYEKEERGRGNFPDRFSARQFPNYSSELNVNALLLGDSALYLCASSLSGTGAPGELFFGEGSRLTVL.

V is TRBV4-1 and J is TRBJ2-7; the D is unclear. The CDR3 length is 13 residues. CDR1 MGHRA and CDR2 YSYEKL come from the germline V gene. V was pared by 3 bases and J by 3 bases, with 9 bases between. CDR3 sequence reads: CASSQAQDYEQYF. CDR3 DNA: TGCGCCAGCAGCCAGGCCCAAGACTACGAGCAGTACTTC.